This passage covers 10 T cell receptor beta chains from one sample sequenced in a study of T cell responses to AZD1222 COVID-19 vaccine. Method: immunoSEQ multiplex PCR; TCRdb's copy keeps in-frame clones and lacks some. The sample records 70,000 to 90,000 clones, almost 80% being singletons. This sample comprised peripheral blood, obtained on day 0 of AZD1222 vaccination. These receptors were collected from an adult in good health.

V usage is TRBV10-3 and J usage is TRBJ2-1; TRBD2 matches 8 bases. This CDR3 comprises 14 residues. V was clipped by 6 bases and J by 5 bases; unmatched bases: 6. CDR1 ENHRY and CDR2 SYGVKD come from the germline V gene. The CDR3 DNA reads TGTGCCATCAGGGACGGGCGGGGGGACAATGAGCAGTTCTTC. Protein: CAIRDGRGDNEQFF.

This chain links TRBV2 with TRBJ2-3; 8 nucleotides match TRBD2. The junction had 7 bases not matched to a gene; V was cut back by 6 bases and J by 5 bases. The CDR3 has 14 amino acids. Germline loops: CDR1 SNHLY, CDR2 FYNNEI. CDR3 bases: TGTGCCAGCAGAGACCTAGCGGGTCTAGATACGCAGTATTTT. It specifies CASRDLAGLDTQYF. The full variable domain, in which reference TRBV2 and TRBJ2-3 provide the parts outside the CDR3, is EPEVTQTPSHQVTQMGQEVILRCVPISNHLYFYWYRQILGQKVEFLVSFYNNEISEKSEIFDDQFSVERPDGSNFTLKIRSTKLEDSAMYFCASRDLAGLDTQYFGPGTRLTVL.

The V call is TRBV9, the J call TRBJ2-5; unclear D gene. Looked up from germline, CDR1 is SGDLS and CDR2 is YYNGEE. Trimming removed 2 bases from V and 1 base from J, with 12 bases in between. CDR3 size: 15 residues. CDR3 bases: TGTGCCAGCAGCGTTGGTCTGGGCCTCCAAGAGACCCAGTACTTC. Translating gives CASSVGLGLQETQYF. The full variable domain, completed using reference TRBV9 and TRBJ2-5, is DSGVTQTPKHLITATGQRVTLRCSPRSGDLSVYWYQQSLDQGLQFLIQYYNGEERAKGNILERFSAQQFPDLHSELNLSSLELGDSALYFCASSVGLGLQETQYFGPGTRLLVL.

The chain carries TRBV7-2 and TRBJ2-1, with TRBD2 identical over 7 bases. Germline CDR1 is SGHTA and CDR2 is FQGNSA. The CDR3 consists of 14 residues. The CDR3 loop reads CVAGVIRFYNEQFF. The CDR3 DNA reads as TGTGTGGCGGGAGTGATCCGTTTCTACAATGAGCAGTTCTTC. Complete variable domain (other parts from reference TRBV7-2 and TRBJ2-1): GAGVSQSPSNKVTEKGKDVELRCDPISGHTALYWYRQSLGQGLEFLIYFQGNSAPDKSGLPSDRFSAERTGGSVSTLTIQRTQQEDSAVYLCVAGVIRFYNEQFFGPGTRLTVL.

The genes are TRBV6-2 or TRBV6-3 and TRBJ2-7; D may be TRBD2 (5 bases). Germline V gives CDR1 MNHEY, CDR2 SVGEGT. The CDR3 consists of 16 residues. Deletions cut 2 bases from V and 6 bases from J, with 20 bases between. The CDR3 region is CASSYPSTPRASEQYF. The CDR3 region has the DNA TGTGCCAGCAGTTACCCTTCCACACCGAGGGCGAGCGAGCAGTACTTC.

The V gene is TRBV3-1 (or the pseudogene TRBV3-2), the J gene TRBJ2-5; 7 bases fit TRBD1. V gave up 0 bases and J gave up 5 bases; unmatched junction bases: 6. The CDR3 totals 15 residues. Germline assignment: CDR1 LGHDT and CDR2 YNNKEL (reference sequence). The CDR3 loop is CASSQETGETETQYF. CDR3 nucleotides: TGTGCCAGCAGCCAAGAAACAGGGGAGACGGAGACCCAGTACTTC.

This clone was seen only a few times. The J gene is TRBJ1-5, the V gene TRBV20-1; maybe TRBD1 (6 bases). The CDR3 consists of 12 residues. Germline V gives CDR1 DFQATT, CDR2 SNEGSKA (reference sequence). V lost 3 bases and J lost 7, with 10 bases in between. The CDR3 is CSASTGKQPQHF. The CDR3 DNA follows: TGCAGTGCTAGTACAGGGAAACAGCCCCAGCATTTT.

This chain joins TRBV10-3 and TRBJ1-2, with D perhaps TRBD1 (6 bases). Germline CDR1 is ENHRY and CDR2 is SYGVKD. CDR3 length equals 13 residues. V lost 2 bases and J lost 6, with 10 bases in between. The CDR3 sequence is CAISERHRDGYTF. CDR3 bases: TGTGCCATCAGTGAGAGACACAGGGATGGCTACACCTTC.

The DNA of the CDR3 is TGTGCCAGCAGCTTATCAAGGGGAACTACCGTTAACACTGAAGCTTTCTTT. It codes for CASSLSRGTTVNTEAFF. The rearrangement uses TRBV11-2 and TRBJ1-1; D might be TRBD1 (5 bases). The germline V gene encodes CDR1 SGHAT and CDR2 FQNNGV. CDR3 length: 17 residues. V lost 2 bases, J lost 2 bases, and 18 bases lay in between.

The V and J genes are TRBV10-3 and TRBJ2-1, with 11 bases lining up with TRBD2. The length of the CDR3 is 18 residues. V lost 3 bases and J lost 6; bases outside the gene matches: 13. CDR1 ENHRY and CDR2 SYGVKD come from the germline V gene. This CDR3 reads CAISDPGLAEFESNEQFF. CDR3 DNA sequence: TGTGCCATCAGTGACCCGGGACTAGCGGAGTTTGAGTCCAATGAGCAGTTCTTC.